This TCR beta chain was identified during a study of T cells in Graves' hyperthyroidism and ophthalmopathy. This clonotype showed up just a few times. The antigen remains undetermined. TCR beta CDR3 regions were amplified from RNA transcripts. When the TCR CDR3 underwent first-round RT-PCR, the HTBI primer set was used. TCRdb used MiXCR to reprocess the multiplex PCR reads, holding one entry per CDR3 protein. The sample holds about 720,000 distinct CDR3 sequences, about 16% seen once. Whole-study findings and limits: Ophthalmopathy, as predicted by the model, came a median approximately 6.5 months after the prediction. Most expanded thyroid clonotypes above 0.001 also appeared in blood.

Germline V gene data show CDR1 as KGHDR and CDR2 as SFDVKD. The ends lost 4 bases at V and 6 bases at J; junction bases unmatched: 5. The CDR3 is made up of 14 amino acids. Stable hyperthyroidism: no ophthalmopathy progression over 18 months of follow-up. Lactation, pregnancy, other autoimmune disease or uncontrolled infection led to exclusion of patients. Sample: blood. The TCR comes from a young man with Graves' hyperthyroidism. The J gene is TRBJ2-5, the V gene TRBV24-1; the match to TRBD2 covers 9 bases. The CDR3 reads CATSEGGGEKTQYF. DNA for the CDR3: TGTGCCACCAGTGAGGGCGGGGGGGAGAAGACCCAGTACTTC.